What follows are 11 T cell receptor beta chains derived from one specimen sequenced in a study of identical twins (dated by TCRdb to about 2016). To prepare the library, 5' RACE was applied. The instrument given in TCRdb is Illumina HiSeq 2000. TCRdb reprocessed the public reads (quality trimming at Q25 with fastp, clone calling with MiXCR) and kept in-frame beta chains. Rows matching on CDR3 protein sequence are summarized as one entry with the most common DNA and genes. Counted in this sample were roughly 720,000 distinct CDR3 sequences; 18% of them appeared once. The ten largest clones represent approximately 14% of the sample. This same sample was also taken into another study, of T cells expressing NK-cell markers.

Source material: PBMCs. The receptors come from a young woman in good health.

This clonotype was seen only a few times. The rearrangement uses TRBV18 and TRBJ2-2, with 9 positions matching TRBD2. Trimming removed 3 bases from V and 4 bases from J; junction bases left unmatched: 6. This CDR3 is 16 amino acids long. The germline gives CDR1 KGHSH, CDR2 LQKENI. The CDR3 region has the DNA TGTGCCAGCTCACCTCCCGGCGGGAGGGGCACCGGGGAGCTGTTTTTT. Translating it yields CASSPPGGRGTGELFF.

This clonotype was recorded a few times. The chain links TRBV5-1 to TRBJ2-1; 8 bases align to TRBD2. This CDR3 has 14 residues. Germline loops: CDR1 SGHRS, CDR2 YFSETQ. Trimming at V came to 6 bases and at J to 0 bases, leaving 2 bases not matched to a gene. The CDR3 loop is CASTLAGSYNEQFF. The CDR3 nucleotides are TGCGCCAGCACCCTAGCGGGCTCCTACAATGAGCAGTTCTTC.

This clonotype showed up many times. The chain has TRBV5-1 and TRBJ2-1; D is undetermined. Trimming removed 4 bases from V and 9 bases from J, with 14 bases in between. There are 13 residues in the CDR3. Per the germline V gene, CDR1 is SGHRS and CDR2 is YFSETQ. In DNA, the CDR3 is TGCGCCAGCAGCGGTCTTAACGATATTGAGCAGTTCTTC. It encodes CASSGLNDIEQFF.

The CDR3: CASSRTRGAFYEQYF. CDR3 sequence (DNA): TGCGCCAGCAGCCGAACTCGGGGGGCATTTTACGAGCAGTACTTC. The V call is TRBV4-3, the J call TRBJ2-7, with a tentative D call TRBD2 (7 bases). Per germline, CDR1 LGHNA and CDR2 YSLEER. The CDR3 is made up of 15 amino acids. Trimming cost V 4 bases and J 4 bases, with 17 bases left between them.

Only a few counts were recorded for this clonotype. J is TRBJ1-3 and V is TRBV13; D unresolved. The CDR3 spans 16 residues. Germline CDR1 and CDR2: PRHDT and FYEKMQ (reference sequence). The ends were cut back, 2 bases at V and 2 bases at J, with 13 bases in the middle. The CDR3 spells CASSLSGSTTGNTIYF. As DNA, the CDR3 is TGTGCCAGCAGCTTAAGTGGGTCGACTACTGGAAACACCATATATTTT.

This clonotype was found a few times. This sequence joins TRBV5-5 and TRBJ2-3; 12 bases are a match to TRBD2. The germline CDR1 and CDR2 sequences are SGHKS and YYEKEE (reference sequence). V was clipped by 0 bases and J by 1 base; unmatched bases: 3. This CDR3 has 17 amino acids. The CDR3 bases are TGTGCCAGCAGCTTGGTGCTAGCGGGGGGGGGCACAGATACGCAGTATTTT. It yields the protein CASSLVLAGGGTDTQYF.

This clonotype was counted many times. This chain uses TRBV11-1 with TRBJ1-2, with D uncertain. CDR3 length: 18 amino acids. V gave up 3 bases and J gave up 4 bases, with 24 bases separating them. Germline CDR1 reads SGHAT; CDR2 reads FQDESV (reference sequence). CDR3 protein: CASSLGGRKGSLTYGYTF. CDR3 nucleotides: TGTGCCAGCAGCTTGGGCGGACGGAAGGGATCTCTCACCTATGGCTACACCTTC. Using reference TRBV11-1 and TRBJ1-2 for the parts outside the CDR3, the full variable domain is EAEVAQSPRYKITEKSQAVAFWCDPISGHATLYWYRQILGQGPELLVQFQDESVVDDSQLPKDRFSAERLKGVDSTLKIQPAELGDSAMYLCASSLGGRKGSLTYGYTFGSGTRLTVV.

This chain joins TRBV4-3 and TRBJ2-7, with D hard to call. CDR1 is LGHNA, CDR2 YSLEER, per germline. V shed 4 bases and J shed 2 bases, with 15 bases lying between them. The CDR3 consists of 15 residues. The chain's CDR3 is CASSPYTVSPYEQYF. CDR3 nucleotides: TGCGCCAGCAGCCCATATACGGTCTCCCCCTACGAGCAGTACTTC.

CDR3 coding DNA: TGTGCCAGCAGGACCACGACTAGCGGCAAAGGAGGGGAGCTGTTTTTT. Protein: CASRTTTSGKGGELFF. The chain couples TRBV2 to TRBJ2-2; 9 nucleotides agree with TRBD2. Trimming cost V 6 bases and J 8 bases; bases outside gene matches: 13. The CDR3 runs to 16 residues. Germline V CDR1 and CDR2: SNHLY, FYNNEI.

The CDR3: CSARAALFYGNGELFF. As DNA, the CDR3 is TGCAGTGCTAGAGCCGCATTATTTTATGGGAACGGGGAGCTGTTTTTT. The chain is built from TRBV20-1 and TRBJ2-2; D remains unclear. This CDR3 spans 16 amino acids. The germline CDR1 and CDR2 sequences are DFQATT and SNEGSKA (reference sequence). V was shortened by 1 base and J by 7 bases, with 19 bases between the two germline ends.

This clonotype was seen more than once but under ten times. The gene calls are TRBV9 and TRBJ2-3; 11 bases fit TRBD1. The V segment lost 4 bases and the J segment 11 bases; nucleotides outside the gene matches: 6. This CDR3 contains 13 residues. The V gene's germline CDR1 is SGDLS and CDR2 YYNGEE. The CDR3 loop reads CASSPRTGGKQYF. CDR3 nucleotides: TGTGCCAGCAGCCCCAGGACAGGGGGCAAGCAGTATTTT.